This is a list of T cell receptor beta chains from one sample in a study of response to subunit inactivated influenza vaccine. TCRdb itself ran the RT-PCR reads through MiXCR, one entry per CDR3 protein. This table holds more than 600,000 distinct CDR3 sequences, approximately 18% found once. The material was PBMCs from blood, obtained roughly 5 days after vaccination. The receptors originated from a man between 50 and 59 years old who received an inactivated influenza vaccine. The conserved cysteine and the conserved F or W are not part of the CDR3 here. Not all rows give a size; the values are once, few, many and, for expanded clones, a class.

>TRBJ1-2|NA|TRBV7-2
ASSLDRGISGYT
>TRBJ2-7|many|TRBV11-2
ASSFPGRSYEQY
>TRBJ2-2|few|TRBV20-1
SARSGQGNTGELF
>TRBJ2-7|NA|TRBV28
ASGAQGPPYEQY
>TRBJ2-3|NA|TRBV5-8
ASGGDSTDTQY
>TRBJ2-4|few|TRBV10-3
AISESPPDARKAKNIQY
>TRBJ2-1|NA|TRBV7-2
ASSLWIGEQF
>TRBJ2-3|many|TRBV20-1
SAKRGADTQY
>TRBJ2-1|NA|TRBV18
ASSHETGYEQF
>TRBJ2-3|few|TRBV5-1
ASSSTQAGGPADTQY
>TRBJ2-3|NA|TRBV24-1
ATSDPRLVSTDTQY
>TRBJ1-5|NA|TRBV6-2/TRBV6-3
ASSYPKQGGLQPQH
>TRBJ2-1|few|TRBV20-1
SASGRNEQF
>TRBJ2-7|many|TRBV7-2
ASSSAGGGPYEQY
>TRBJ1-6|NA|TRBV4-2
ASSQPDSNSPLH
>TRBJ2-7|NA|TRBV27
ASSLLPSGRDRSYEQY
>TRBJ2-7|NA|TRBV28
ASRPGTGAFVQY
>TRBJ2-5|few|TRBV5-1
ASSSGTAGRETQY
>TRBJ2-7|NA|TRBV20-1
SARDIRLAYEQY
>TRBJ2-3|many|TRBV7-2
ASSLTGGFDTQY
>TRBJ2-5|few|TRBV20-1
SASQLQGAGKTQY
>TRBJ1-4|few|TRBV6-5
ASSYSRSNEKLF
>TRBJ2-1|many|TRBV7-8
ASSLRLSTYNEQF
>TRBJ2-7|NA|TRBV4-2
ASSQVIDTHEQY
>TRBJ2-3|NA|TRBV7-2
AGSLVLAGGTDTQY
>TRBJ2-7|NA|TRBV6-8
ASSYWAGTGNSYEQY
>TRBJ1-4|NA|TRBV20-1
SARSGGDQSGLF
>TRBJ2-7|many|TRBV28
ASISRARRPYEQY
>TRBJ2-5|NA|TRBV10-3
AISPSGGTQETQY
>TRBJ2-1|NA|TRBV6-2/TRBV6-3
ASRDSGYNEQF